This is a list of T cell receptor beta chains from one sample in a study of blood T cell repertoires in COVID-19. Generated by immunoSEQ multiplex PCR, the TCRdb table keeps only in-frame clones and is missing some. The sample lists about 350,000 clones; roughly 90% were seen once. Sequencing was performed on peripheral blood. These receptors came from a woman aged 60 to 75 with COVID-19, enrolled during active disease. Each CDR3 is given with its conserved first and last residue. Each record gives: CDR3 DNA, CDR3 protein, J gene, D gene, V gene, clone size. The D gene is left open where the match is weak. For some rows the clone size is stated as once, few or many, or as a class when expanded; others skip it.

CDR3nt: TGCCTCGGTGGGGGGGGATACTATGGCTACACCTTC
CDR3aa: CLGGGGYYGYTF
j_gene: TRBJ1-2
d_gene: .
v_gene: TRBV6-5
abundance: .

CDR3nt: TGTGCCTGGAGTGTACGGCCCCCGGGGGGGTATGGCTACACCTTC
CDR3aa: CAWSVRPPGGYGYTF
j_gene: TRBJ1-2
d_gene: .
v_gene: TRBV30
abundance: .

CDR3nt: TGTGCCAGCAGTTTAACACTGAACACTGAAGCTTTCTTT
CDR3aa: CASSLTLNTEAFF
j_gene: TRBJ1-1
d_gene: .
v_gene: TRBV27
abundance: .

CDR3nt: TGTGCCAGCAGCCGTAGGAGGAGACCTTCCGAGCAGTACTTC
CDR3aa: CASSRRRRPSEQYF
j_gene: TRBJ2-7
d_gene: .
v_gene: TRBV14
abundance: .

CDR3nt: TGTGCCAGCTCACCACCTTCTACGATGAACACTGAAGCTTTCTTT
CDR3aa: CASSPPSTMNTEAFF
j_gene: TRBJ1-1
d_gene: .
v_gene: TRBV18
abundance: .

CDR3nt: TGCGCCAGCAGCCAAGAAGGAAGGCCGGGGGGAAACACCATATATTTT
CDR3aa: CASSQEGRPGGNTIYF
j_gene: TRBJ1-3
d_gene: .
v_gene: TRBV4-1
abundance: .

CDR3nt: TGTGCCACCTATCGCCTAGGGAGCTCTGGAAACACCATATATTTT
CDR3aa: CATYRLGSSGNTIYF
j_gene: TRBJ1-3
d_gene: .
v_gene: TRBV21-1
abundance: .

CDR3nt: TGCGCCAGCAGCTTGGGAACAGGGATCTATGGCTACACCTTC
CDR3aa: CASSLGTGIYGYTF
j_gene: TRBJ1-2
d_gene: .
v_gene: TRBV5-1
abundance: .

CDR3nt: TGTGCCAGCAGCTTAACTCGGAACACTGAAGCTTTCTTT
CDR3aa: CASSLTRNTEAFF
j_gene: TRBJ1-1
d_gene: .
v_gene: TRBV7-3
abundance: .

CDR3nt: TGTGCCAGCAGTGCACTCCAGGGGGGAAGCTCCTACGAGCAGTACTTC
CDR3aa: CASSALQGGSSYEQYF
j_gene: TRBJ2-7
d_gene: .
v_gene: TRBV6-1
abundance: .

CDR3nt: TGTGCCAGCAGTACACCCCCGGGACAGCCGAACACTGAAGCTTTCTTT
CDR3aa: CASSTPPGQPNTEAFF
j_gene: TRBJ1-1
d_gene: TRBD1
v_gene: TRBV28
abundance: .

CDR3nt: TGTGCCAGCAGACGAGGACAGGGGGCTTACGAGCAGTACTTC
CDR3aa: CASRRGQGAYEQYF
j_gene: TRBJ2-7
d_gene: TRBD1
v_gene: TRBV6-5
abundance: .

CDR3nt: TGCGCCAGCAATAAGGAGCGCTCAACAGATACGCAGTATTTT
CDR3aa: CASNKERSTDTQYF
j_gene: TRBJ2-3
d_gene: .
v_gene: TRBV10-2
abundance: .

CDR3nt: TGCGCCAGCAGCCAAGACGGCGGGTTTAATGAAAAACTGTTTTTT
CDR3aa: CASSQDGGFNEKLFF
j_gene: TRBJ1-4
d_gene: .
v_gene: TRBV4-1
abundance: few

CDR3nt: TGTGCCAGAAGTGGAACCCCTCGGGACACTGAAGCTTTCTTT
CDR3aa: CARSGTPRDTEAFF
j_gene: TRBJ1-1
d_gene: .
v_gene: TRBV2
abundance: .

CDR3nt: TGTGCCAGCAGCGGCTCGGCAGGTCCCTTACCAACTAATGAAAAACTGTTTTTT
CDR3aa: CASSGSAGPLPTNEKLFF
j_gene: TRBJ1-4
d_gene: .
v_gene: TRBV9
abundance: .

CDR3nt: TGTGCCAGTAGTATGCGGTCTTGGGACGAGCAGTACTTC
CDR3aa: CASSMRSWDEQYF
j_gene: TRBJ2-7
d_gene: .
v_gene: TRBV19
abundance: .

CDR3nt: TGTGCCAGTAGGCGTTCGGGACAGATAAACTATGGCTACACCTTC
CDR3aa: CASRRSGQINYGYTF
j_gene: TRBJ1-2
d_gene: TRBD1
v_gene: TRBV19
abundance: .

CDR3nt: TGTGCCAGTAGTATTGGACAGGGAGGAAATCAGCCCCAGCATTTT
CDR3aa: CASSIGQGGNQPQHF
j_gene: TRBJ1-5
d_gene: TRBD1
v_gene: TRBV19
abundance: .

CDR3nt: TGCGCCAGCAGCCAAGCCCTAGCCGGACTAGCGGGGCAAGAGACCCAGTACTTC
CDR3aa: CASSQALAGLAGQETQYF
j_gene: TRBJ2-5
d_gene: TRBD2
v_gene: TRBV4-1
abundance: .

CDR3nt: TGTGCCAGCAGCTTAAATGGACTAGCATTAGATACGCAGTATTTT
CDR3aa: CASSLNGLALDTQYF
j_gene: TRBJ2-3
d_gene: TRBD2
v_gene: TRBV7-6
abundance: few

CDR3nt: TGTGCCAGCAGCGCGAGCAGGGCTAATGAAAAACTGTTTTTT
CDR3aa: CASSASRANEKLFF
j_gene: TRBJ1-4
d_gene: .
v_gene: TRBV6-5
abundance: once

CDR3nt: TGTGCCAGCAGTTTTACAGGGGCTTTATCCTACGAGCAGTACTTC
CDR3aa: CASSFTGALSYEQYF
j_gene: TRBJ2-7
d_gene: TRBD1
v_gene: TRBV6-5
abundance: .

CDR3nt: TGTGCCAGCAGGGAGGATGACAGGTCGTACCAAGAGACCCAGTACTTC
CDR3aa: CASREDDRSYQETQYF
j_gene: TRBJ2-5
d_gene: .
v_gene: TRBV5-4
abundance: .

CDR3nt: TGTGCCAGCAGCTCTTCAGGGCTTAACTATGGCTACACCTTC
CDR3aa: CASSSSGLNYGYTF
j_gene: TRBJ1-2
d_gene: .
v_gene: TRBV5-5
abundance: .

CDR3nt: TGTGCCAGCAGCCACCCGACTAGCGGGGGAGGGACAGATACGCAGTATTTT
CDR3aa: CASSHPTSGGGTDTQYF
j_gene: TRBJ2-3
d_gene: TRBD2
v_gene: TRBV3-1/TRBV3-2
abundance: .

CDR3nt: TGTGCCACCAGTGCCCCCGGACTAGCGGGGGGCAATGAGCAGTTCTTC
CDR3aa: CATSAPGLAGGNEQFF
j_gene: TRBJ2-1
d_gene: TRBD2
v_gene: TRBV24-1
abundance: .

CDR3nt: TGTGCCTGGGCGCCGGGAGTAGACATTCAGTACTTC
CDR3aa: CAWAPGVDIQYF
j_gene: TRBJ2-4
d_gene: .
v_gene: TRBV30
abundance: .

CDR3nt: TGTGCCAGCTCGAAGGACAGGGACTCTGGAAACACCATATATTTT
CDR3aa: CASSKDRDSGNTIYF
j_gene: TRBJ1-3
d_gene: TRBD1
v_gene: TRBV18
abundance: .

CDR3nt: TGTGCCAGCAGTGGAATAGGACAGGGACTATCACCCCTCCACTTT
CDR3aa: CASSGIGQGLSPLHF
j_gene: TRBJ1-6
d_gene: TRBD1
v_gene: TRBV2
abundance: .

CDR3nt: TGTGCCAGCAGCCCTACGGCGGGTACCTACGAGCAGTACTTC
CDR3aa: CASSPTAGTYEQYF
j_gene: TRBJ2-7
d_gene: .
v_gene: TRBV11-2
abundance: .